Each of the 31 T cell receptor beta chains below was sequenced from the same sample in a study of T cells after yellow fever vaccination (dated by TCRdb to between 2017 and 2020). Read against the paper, the sample's treatment or condition label means: live attenuated yellow fever vaccine strain. Library preparation used 5' RACE. Instrument on record: Illumina NovaSeq 6000. TCRdb trimmed public reads at Q25 via fastp, called clones via MiXCR and kept in-frame beta chains. Every entry covers one CDR3 protein and lists the most common genes and DNA from its rows. In all, the sample holds about 220,000 distinct CDR3 sequences, and approximately 3.3% of those were seen once. Together, the top ten hold roughly 3.2% of the sample. The sequencing here drew on CD4+ T cells sorted from PBMCs, taken 10 days after the yellow fever booster vaccination. All receptors come from a man younger than 30 who received the YFV17D yellow fever vaccine.

This clonotype occurred many times. This rearrangement joins TRBV18 to TRBJ1-1; 11 bases agree with TRBD1. CDR1 KGHSH and CDR2 LQKENI come from the germline V gene. J gave up 13 bases and V 3 bases, and 7 bases lay outside the gene matches. This CDR3 is 13 amino acids long. CDR3 amino acids: CASSPSDRGQVFF. The CDR3 DNA sequence: TGTGCCAGCTCACCCTCGGACAGGGGGCAGGTTTTCTTT.

This clonotype was seen a handful of times. The chain couples TRBV7-2 to TRBJ2-4, with no clear D. This CDR3 has 14 amino acids. The V gene's germline CDR1 is SGHTA and CDR2 FQGNSA. V was cut by 4 bases and J by 0 bases, with 7 bases left in between. This chain's CDR3 is CASSYQRAKNIQYF. The DNA for the CDR3 is TGTGCCAGCAGCTACCAGAGAGCCAAAAACATTCAGTACTTC.

In its sample, this clonotype was seen a few times. This CDR3 reads CASSVESGGTDTQYF. The CDR3 DNA sequence: TGTGCCAGCAGCGTAGAAAGCGGGGGGACAGATACGCAGTATTTT. V is TRBV9 and J is TRBJ2-3; TRBD2 matches 9 bases. The CDR3 has 15 amino acids. Germline V CDR1 and CDR2: SGDLS, YYNGEE. V lost 0 bases to trimming and J lost 3 bases; unmatched junction nucleotides: 2.

This clonotype was seen at least ten times. The rearrangement uses TRBV6-2 or TRBV6-3 and TRBJ2-7, with D possibly being TRBD1 (5 bases). Germline V lookup: CDR1 MNHEY, CDR2 SVGEGT. The CDR3 is made up of 12 amino acids. V was pared by 2 bases and J by 7 bases, with 9 bases between. The CDR3 spells CASSYDSSEQYF. The CDR3 DNA sequence: TGTGCCAGCAGTTACGACAGCAGTGAGCAGTACTTC.

V usage is TRBV6-5 and J usage is TRBJ2-3; possible D gene TRBD2, 6 bases. The CDR3 length is 14 residues. CDR1 is MNHEY and CDR2 is SVGAGI in the germline V gene. Trimming cost V 4 bases and J 6 bases, with 14 bases left between them. The CDR3 nucleotides read TGTGCCAGCAGTTCGCGACTAGTCTCTGATACGCAGTATTTT. It specifies CASSSRLVSDTQYF.

This chain connects TRBV4-3 to TRBJ2-1, with D hard to call. V was trimmed by 2 bases and J by 0 bases, leaving 11 bases between them. Germline-derived CDR1 and CDR2 are LGHNA and YSLEER. The CDR3 consists of 16 residues. The CDR3 DNA follows: TGCGCCAGCAGCCAACGTGAGTTGAGCTCCTACAATGAGCAGTTCTTC. It is translated as CASSQRELSSYNEQFF.

The chain recombines TRBV18 with TRBJ1-2; TRBD1 agrees at 10 bases. Looked up from germline, CDR1 is KGHSH and CDR2 is LQKENI. The CDR3 covers 15 residues. Unmatched junction bases numbered 4, after V lost 3 bases and J lost 3 bases. CDR3 nucleotide sequence: TGTGCCAGCTCACCCGGGACAGGGGAGGACTATGGCTACACCTTC. It is translated as CASSPGTGEDYGYTF.

This clonotype has a count of ten or more. The chain uses TRBV29-1 and TRBJ2-3, with D perhaps TRBD2 (7 bases). This CDR3 spans 15 amino acids. Germline V gene sequence: CDR1 SQVTM, CDR2 ANQGSEA. CDR3 nucleotide sequence: TGCAGTACGAGGAAGGGAGGGACATACGCAGATACGCAGTATTTT. Residues: CSTRKGGTYADTQYF.

This clonotype showed up many times. The DNA for the CDR3 is TGTGCCATCAGCCCTCGAGACAGGATTAACTATGGCTACACCTTC. Its translation: CAISPRDRINYGYTF. The chain carries TRBV10-3 and TRBJ1-2, with D possibly being TRBD1 (6 bases). This CDR3 is 15 amino acids long. Per germline, CDR1 ENHRY and CDR2 SYGVKD. The V end was cut by 6 bases, the J end by 1 base, with 15 bases between.

This clonotype was counted at least ten times. V gene TRBV11-2 combines with J gene TRBJ2-1; D call uncertain. The CDR3 runs 12 residues. Looked up from germline, CDR1 is SGHAT and CDR2 is FQNNGV. Trimming took off 0 bases at V and 7 bases at J, with 4 bases between the two ends. CDR3 residues: CASSLDRNEQFF. CDR3 coding DNA: TGTGCCAGCAGCTTAGATAGGAATGAGCAGTTCTTC.

This clonotype was found many times. J is TRBJ2-1 and V is TRBV29-1, with 8 bases lining up with TRBD2. Germline trimming cut 6 bases from V and 3 bases from J; bases unmatched to any gene: 19. This CDR3 is 18 amino acids long. Germline V gene sequence: CDR1 SQVTM, CDR2 ANQGSEA. CDR3 DNA: TGCAGCGTCCCACGCGGGGGAGCGGGGGCCCCGATCTACAATGAGCAGTTCTTC. Encoded protein: CSVPRGGAGAPIYNEQFF.

This clonotype was observed many times. The rearrangement links TRBV6-2 or TRBV6-3 to TRBJ2-7; 9 nucleotides align to TRBD2. Germline CDR1 and CDR2: MNHEY and SVGEGT. The CDR3 is made up of 16 amino acids. After removal of 2 bases from V and 2 bases from J, the junction contained 7 bases not matched to a gene. CDR3: CASSYGPGLATYEQYF. The CDR3 DNA reads as TGTGCCAGCAGTTACGGGCCGGGACTAGCTACCTACGAGCAGTACTTC.

This clonotype was recorded many times. V gene TRBV20-1 combines with J gene TRBJ1-6; tentatively, D is TRBD1 (5 bases). V was shortened by 0 bases and J by 0 bases, with 21 bases between the two germline ends. Germline CDR1 DFQATT, CDR2 SNEGSKA (reference sequence). The CDR3 extends over 20 amino acids. CDR3 DNA: TGCAGTGCTAGAGATGCCTCCCGGGGCAGCCTATTCTCCTATAATTCACCCCTCCACTTT. Translating gives CSARDASRGSLFSYNSPLHF.

This clonotype was picked up a small number of times. This chain connects TRBV5-4 to TRBJ1-2, with D perhaps TRBD1 (5 bases). V lost 4 bases, J lost 6 bases, and 16 bases lay in between. The germline V gene has CDR1 SGHNT and CDR2 YYREEE (reference sequence). This CDR3 has 14 residues. This CDR3 is CASSQMAGDHGYTF. CDR3 nucleotide sequence: TGTGCCAGCAGCCAGATGGCGGGGGACCATGGCTACACCTTC.

This clonotype was seen many times. The chain has TRBV12-3 or TRBV12-4 and TRBJ2-4; D possibly matches TRBD1 or TRBD2 (5 bases each). V lost 8 bases and J lost 0, with 17 bases in between. This CDR3 is 16 amino acids long. The CDR3 region is CASGEGWGEAKNIQYF. The CDR3 DNA reads TGTGCCAGCGGAGAGGGTTGGGGCGAAGCCAAAAACATTCAGTACTTC.

This clonotype was seen at least ten times. This chain connects TRBV28 to TRBJ1-1, with D possibly matching TRBD1 (6 bases). Germline CDR1 reads MDHEN; CDR2 reads SYDVKM. V was clipped by 5 bases and J by 3 bases, with 13 bases between them. CDR3 size: 14 residues. The CDR3 reads CASSAPPGDTEAFF. The CDR3 DNA reads TGTGCCAGCAGTGCCCCTCCAGGGGACACTGAAGCTTTCTTT.

J is TRBJ1-1 and V is TRBV29-1; D may be TRBD1 (5 bases). Germline V gene lookup returns CDR1 SQVTM and CDR2 ANQGSEA. The CDR3 runs to 12 residues. Trimming took off 7 bases at V and 1 base at J, with 10 bases between the two ends. The CDR3 nucleotides read TGCAGCGCCCCTCAGGGGAACACTGAAGCTTTCTTT. Residues: CSAPQGNTEAFF.

The sample holds many counts of this clonotype. This chain uses TRBV20-1 with TRBJ2-1; TRBD2 matches 12 bases. The germline CDR1 and CDR2 sequences are DFQATT and SNEGSKA (reference sequence). After removal of 5 bases from V and 8 bases from J, the junction contained 10 bases not matched to a gene. The CDR3 extends over 15 amino acids. The DNA of the CDR3 is TGCAGTGCTTCCCTCCGGCTAGCGGGGGGGGATGAGCAGTTCTTC. Its translation: CSASLRLAGGDEQFF.

This clonotype was observed many times. J is TRBJ2-7 and V is TRBV20-1; TRBD1 matches at 11 bases. Losses at the gene ends were 0 bases for V and 3 bases for J; bases not matched to a gene: 7. The CDR3 runs 16 residues. CDR1 is DFQATT, CDR2 SNEGSKA, per germline (reference sequence). This CDR3 is CSARELGDRGIYEQYF. In DNA form, the CDR3 reads TGCAGTGCTAGAGAACTAGGGGACAGGGGGATCTACGAGCAGTACTTC.

This clonotype showed up many times. This chain joins TRBV7-2 and TRBJ2-2; D is unresolved. The V gene lost 5 bases and the J gene lost 7 bases, with 11 bases spanning the gap. Germline lookup yields CDR1 SGHTA and CDR2 FQGNSA. The length of the CDR3 is 13 residues. In DNA, the CDR3 is TGTGCCAGCAGCCCGGAAGGGATCGGGGAGCTGTTTTTT. It encodes CASSPEGIGELFF.

The chain links TRBV5-1 to TRBJ2-1; TRBD1 is a possible D gene (6 bases). V shed 3 bases and J shed 0 bases, with 13 bases lying between them. The CDR3 contains 16 residues. The germline V gene encodes CDR1 SGHRS and CDR2 YFSETQ. CDR3 sequence: CASSWGLRGSYNEQFF. Here the CDR3 DNA reads TGCGCCAGCAGCTGGGGTCTCAGGGGCTCCTACAATGAGCAGTTCTTC.

This clonotype was counted at least ten times. This chain connects TRBV12-3 or TRBV12-4 to TRBJ1-5; D may be TRBD1 (5 bases). Trimming removed 2 bases at V and 7 bases at J, with 9 bases between. The CDR3 runs to 13 residues. The CDR3 DNA is TGTGCCAGCAGTTTATGGGACCAGCAGCCCCAGCATTTT. Amino acids: CASSLWDQQPQHF.

V and J are TRBV7-2 and TRBJ1-1; D is undetermined. The germline gives CDR1 SGHTA, CDR2 FQGNSA. The CDR3 spans 14 residues. Trimming took off 7 bases at V and 6 bases at J, with 18 bases between the two ends. The CDR3 DNA sequence: TGTGCCAGCAAGTGGGGTTGGAGGAGCGCTGAAGCTTTCTTT. This sequence encodes CASKWGWRSAEAFF.

This clonotype has only a few counts. The chain has TRBV20-1 and TRBJ2-3; D uncertain. This CDR3 region has 11 residues. The germline V gene has CDR1 DFQATT and CDR2 SNEGSKA (reference sequence). The V and J ends lost 3 bases and 4 bases respectively, with 5 bases between them. The CDR3 loop is CSASNADTQYF. CDR3 DNA: TGCAGTGCTAGTAACGCAGATACGCAGTATTTT.

This clonotype was detected many times. The J gene is TRBJ2-5, the V gene TRBV12-3 or TRBV12-4; D possibly corresponds to TRBD2 (6 bases). The CDR3 loop spans 14 amino acids. Trimming shortened V by 6 bases and J by 7 bases, and 18 bases separated the two germline ends. CDR3 coding DNA: TGTGCCAGCAGCCCGTCAGGGACTTTCGGGACCCAGTACTTC. Its protein product is CASSPSGTFGTQYF.

The chain employs TRBV20-1 and TRBJ1-2; a weak D match, TRBD1 (5 bases). Trimming took off 5 bases at V and 4 bases at J, with 17 bases between the two ends. There are 14 residues in the CDR3. CDR1 DFQATT and CDR2 SNEGSKA come from the germline V gene (reference sequence). CDR3 sequence (DNA): TGCAGTGCTCGACAAGTCGGGGGGTCCTATGGCTACACCTTC. Translation gives CSARQVGGSYGYTF.

This clonotype was seen many times. The V call is TRBV6-2 or TRBV6-3, the J call TRBJ1-6, with 7 bases identical to TRBD1. Losses at the gene ends were 2 bases for V and 8 bases for J; bases not matched to a gene: 3. Germline CDR1 is MNHEY and CDR2 is SVGEGT. This CDR3 has 14 residues. The CDR3 here is CASSYSDRDSPLHF. The CDR3 DNA reads TGTGCCAGCAGTTACAGTGACAGGGATTCACCCCTCCACTTT.

This chain links TRBV6-6 with TRBJ1-4, with D possibly TRBD1 on 5 matching bases. The V gene lost 0 bases and the J gene lost 10 bases, with 15 bases spanning the gap. Germline V CDR1 and CDR2: MNHNY, SVGAGI (reference sequence). The CDR3 totals 15 residues. This chain's CDR3 is CASSYSRGQEGKLFF. In nucleotides, the CDR3 is TGTGCCAGCAGTTACTCGAGAGGACAAGAAGGAAAACTGTTTTTT.

This clonotype was seen only a few times. The gene calls are TRBV6-5 and TRBJ2-5, with D possibly TRBD2 on 5 matching bases. CDR3 length: 11 amino acids. CDR1 is MNHEY and CDR2 is SVGAGI in the germline V gene. Trimming cost V 7 bases and J 3 bases, with 6 bases left between them. In DNA form, the CDR3 reads TGTGCCAGCACCGGGGAAGAGACCCAGTACTTC. Its protein product is CASTGEETQYF.

This clonotype was counted many times. The chain joins TRBV5-8 to TRBJ1-2, with 7 bases identical to TRBD1. Germline V gives CDR1 SGHTS, CDR2 YDEGEE. The CDR3 is 13 amino acids. V dropped 4 bases and J dropped 8; count of bases not matched to a gene: 8. This chain's CDR3 is CASSRDRVEGYTF. CDR3 nucleotide sequence: TGTGCCAGCAGCCGCGACAGGGTAGAGGGCTACACCTTC.

This clonotype was observed many times. The genes are TRBV20-1 and TRBJ2-7, with TRBD1 as a possible D gene (5 bases). The CDR3 is made up of 11 amino acids. V lost 5 bases and J 4 bases, leaving 9 bases between the germline ends. CDR1 is DFQATT and CDR2 is SNEGSKA in the germline V gene (reference sequence). Here the CDR3 DNA reads TGCAGTGCTGACAGCCCTTACGAGCAGTACGTC. Translation gives CSADSPYEQYV.